These 24 T cell receptor beta chains came from one sample sequenced in a study of cytomegalovirus exposure and HLA in healthy donors. With 60 Vbeta and 13 Jbeta primers, the PCR was carried out. Assay used: immunoSEQ multiplex PCR; TCRdb lists only in-frame clones, some missing. Counted here are some 91,000 clones, roughly 86% occurring once; the ten biggest clones make up around a tenth. Sequenced material: PBMCs. Source of these receptors: a man in his thirties or forties in good health and CMV-seropositive.

The CDR3 coding sequence is TGCGCCAGCAGCGACGGGACTAGCGGCTACAATGAGCAGTTCTTC. It is translated as CASSDGTSGYNEQFF. V is TRBV5-1 and J is TRBJ2-1; 11 bases map to TRBD2. This CDR3 contains 15 residues. After removal of 4 bases from V and 3 bases from J, the junction contained 3 bases not matched to a gene. Germline-derived CDR1 and CDR2 are SGHRS and YFSETQ.

CDR3 residues: CASSSRTEGGEKLFF. CDR3 in DNA: TGTGCCAGCAGCTCGCGGACAGAAGGGGGTGAAAAACTGTTTTTT. This chain joins TRBV28 and TRBJ1-4; TRBD1 is a possible D gene (6 bases). Trimming left V 6 bases short and J 7 bases short, with 18 bases between. Germline lookup yields CDR1 MDHEN and CDR2 SYDVKM. This CDR3 spans 15 amino acids. Together with reference TRBV28 and TRBJ1-4, the CDR3 gives the full variable domain: DVKVTQSSRYLVKRTGEKVFLECVQDMDHENMFWYRQDPGLGLRLIYFSYDVKMKEKGDIPEGYSVSREKKERFSLILESASTNQTSMYLCASSSRTEGGEKLFFGSGTQLSVL.

The V call is TRBV29-1, the J call TRBJ1-5; D might be TRBD1 (5 bases). There are 13 residues in the CDR3. CDR1 is SQVTM and CDR2 is ANQGSEA in the germline V gene. Trimming removed 7 bases from V and 4 bases from J, with 14 bases in between. This CDR3 reads CSASSGGNQPQHF. CDR3 bases: TGCAGCGCCTCCTCCGGGGGTAATCAGCCCCAGCATTTT.

The chain is built from TRBV2 and TRBJ1-4; no reliable D call. CDR1 is SNHLY, CDR2 FYNNEI, per germline. The CDR3 is 14 residues long. The V end was cut by 4 bases, the J end by 2 bases, with 8 bases between. CDR3 region: CASSGGGTNEKLFF. The CDR3 nucleotides are TGTGCCAGCAGTGGCGGAGGTACTAATGAAAAACTGTTTTTT.

This chain links TRBV27 with TRBJ2-7, with D perhaps matching TRBD2 (5 bases). This CDR3 has 13 amino acids. The ends were cut back, 5 bases at V and 1 base at J, with 9 bases in the middle. CDR1 is MNHEY, CDR2 SMNVEV, per germline (reference sequence). The CDR3 is CASSMAGSYEQYF. CDR3 nucleotide sequence: TGTGCCAGCAGTATGGCGGGTTCCTACGAGCAGTACTTC.

The DNA for the CDR3 is TGTGCCAGCAGTTTCACATCATCAGGGGGAGAGACCCAGTACTTC. Amino acids: CASSFTSSGGETQYF. V gene TRBV27 combines with J gene TRBJ2-5, with TRBD1 identical over 7 bases. Germline V gene lookup returns CDR1 MNHEY and CDR2 SMNVEV (reference sequence). V was pared by 3 bases and J by 4 bases, with 8 bases of the junction left unmatched. This CDR3 spans 15 amino acids.

The chain recombines TRBV9 with TRBJ2-7, with D possibly TRBD2 on 6 matching bases. Germline-derived CDR1 and CDR2 are SGDLS and YYNGEE. Trimming stripped 4 bases from V and 5 bases from J, with 13 bases between. This CDR3 contains 13 residues. CDR3 coding DNA: TGTGCCAGCAGCTCTAGACTAGTCGACGAGCAGTACTTC. It translates to CASSSRLVDEQYF. Looking up the rest from reference TRBV9 and TRBJ2-7 gives the full variable domain: DSGVTQTPKHLITATGQRVTLRCSPRSGDLSVYWYQQSLDQGLQFLIQYYNGEERAKGNILERFSAQQFPDLHSELNLSSLELGDSALYFCASSSRLVDEQYFGPGTRLTVT.

The chain employs TRBV29-1 and TRBJ2-7, with 10 bases lining up with TRBD2. The V segment lost 8 bases and the J segment 4 bases; nucleotides outside the gene matches: 8. This CDR3 has 13 residues. Germline-derived CDR1 and CDR2 are SQVTM and ANQGSEA. CDR3 DNA sequence: TGCAGCTCGAGGGAGGGACTAGCGTACGAGCAGTACTTC. Its protein is CSSREGLAYEQYF.

The chain recombines TRBV27 with TRBJ1-5; weak D call: TRBD1 (6 bases). The germline V and J ends were trimmed by 4 bases and 5 bases, with 15 bases remaining between them. Germline lookup yields CDR1 MNHEY and CDR2 SMNVEV (reference sequence). This CDR3 has 15 amino acids. The CDR3 here is CASSSPGTGHQPQHF. The CDR3 DNA reads TGTGCCAGCAGTTCTCCCGGCACAGGGCATCAGCCCCAGCATTTT.

The chain recombines TRBV6-1 with TRBJ2-3; the match to TRBD2 covers 12 bases. This CDR3 spans 13 amino acids. Germline-derived CDR1 and CDR2 are MNHNS and SASEGT. V was clipped by 10 bases and J by 14 bases; unmatched bases: 13. CDR3 loop: CATRIGLAGSLYF. CDR3 coding DNA: TGTGCCACCCGAATAGGACTAGCGGGAAGCCTGTATTTT.

The chain carries TRBV6-6 and TRBJ2-7, with 8 bases identical to TRBD1. The CDR3 consists of 16 residues. V was pared by 5 bases and J by 1 base, with 10 bases of the junction left unmatched. Germline V gene data show CDR1 as MNHNY and CDR2 as SVGAGI (reference sequence). The CDR3 reads CASSPLDRESSYEQYF. CDR3 nucleotide sequence: TGTGCCAGCAGTCCACTGGACAGGGAATCTTCCTACGAGCAGTACTTC.

The CDR3 protein is CAWGTVNQPQHF. In DNA form, the CDR3 reads TGTGCCTGGGGGACAGTCAATCAGCCCCAGCATTTT. This chain joins TRBV30 and TRBJ1-5; 7 bases match TRBD1. The CDR3 loop spans 12 amino acids. V dropped 5 bases and J dropped 3; count of bases not matched to a gene: 1. Per germline, CDR1 GTSNPN and CDR2 SVGIG (reference sequence).

This clone has just one count. The genes are TRBV5-6 and TRBJ1-1, with D unresolved. CDR1 is SGHDT, CDR2 YYEEEE, per germline. The CDR3 has 12 residues. Trimming cost V 7 bases and J 0 bases, with 7 bases left between them. CDR3 sequence reads: CASLSMNTEAFF. The CDR3 region has the DNA TGTGCCAGCCTTAGCATGAACACTGAAGCTTTCTTT.

The count of this clone is one. The V gene is TRBV6-1, the J gene TRBJ2-2; 12 bases line up with TRBD2. This CDR3 has 17 residues. Looked up from germline, CDR1 is MNHNS and CDR2 is SASEGT. V lost 4 bases and J lost 2; bases outside the gene matches: 5. CDR3 sequence reads: CASSGRTSGINTGELFF. The CDR3 DNA is TGTGCCAGCAGTGGGCGGACTAGCGGGATCAACACCGGGGAGCTGTTTTTT.

The chain links TRBV5-1 to TRBJ2-3; D uncertain. The germline V gene encodes CDR1 SGHRS and CDR2 YFSETQ. The CDR3 is made up of 15 amino acids. Trimming took 3 bases from V and 0 from J, leaving 11 bases between them. The CDR3 DNA sequence: TGCGCCAGCAGCTCTTCCAGTTCCAGCACAGATACGCAGTATTTT. This translates into CASSSSSSSTDTQYF.

The J gene is TRBJ2-1, the V gene TRBV28, with TRBD2 matching over 9 bases. From germline, CDR1 is MDHEN and CDR2 SYDVKM. The CDR3 is made up of 14 amino acids. With 5 bases clipped from V and 8 bases from J, the junction kept 7 bases outside the gene matches. The CDR3 nucleotides read TGTGCCAGCAGTATTCCGGGACTAGCATATGAGCAGTTCTTC. Translated, it gives CASSIPGLAYEQFF.

The chain couples TRBV28 to TRBJ2-7; 8 positions agree with TRBD1. The germline CDR1 and CDR2 sequences are MDHEN and SYDVKM. J gave up 2 bases and V 6 bases, and 12 bases lay outside the gene matches. This CDR3 comprises 16 residues. The CDR3 loop is CASSHAGTGPPYEQYF. The CDR3 nucleotides read TGTGCCAGCAGCCATGCCGGGACAGGCCCTCCCTACGAGCAGTACTTC.

The chain carries TRBV28 and TRBJ2-7; 8 positions agree with TRBD2. V was pared by 7 bases and J by 3 bases, with 11 bases of the junction left unmatched. The CDR3 spans 15 residues. Germline V gene sequence: CDR1 MDHEN, CDR2 SYDVKM. CDR3 protein: CASTFDIAGNYEQYF. In DNA, the CDR3 is TGTGCCAGCACTTTCGATATAGCGGGAAACTACGAGCAGTACTTC.

This clone has more than one count but fewer than ten. The chain is built from TRBV7-9 and TRBJ2-3; tentative D call: TRBD2 (5 bases). Germline CDR1 is SEHNR and CDR2 is FQNEAQ (reference sequence). CDR3 size: 14 residues. V was trimmed by 2 bases and J by 0 bases, leaving 6 bases between them. The CDR3 here is CASSLRTSTDTQYF. In DNA, the CDR3 is TGTGCCAGCAGCTTAAGGACTAGCACAGATACGCAGTATTTT.

The chain joins TRBV2 to TRBJ1-1; D remains unclear. Per the germline V gene, CDR1 is SNHLY and CDR2 is FYNNEI. The CDR3 extends over 15 amino acids. The germline V and J ends were trimmed by 9 bases and 0 bases, with 17 bases remaining between them. CDR3 loop: CASSRGGLMNTEAFF. As DNA, the CDR3 is TGTGCCAGTTCACGGGGAGGCCTTATGAACACTGAAGCTTTCTTT.

The chain links TRBV7-8 to TRBJ1-5; 11 nucleotides align to TRBD1. The junction had 5 bases not matched to a gene; V was cut back by 6 bases and J by 4 bases. The CDR3 covers 15 residues. Germline CDR1 is SGHVS and CDR2 is FQNEAQ. CDR3 sequence: CASRTGTGGNQPQHF. For the CDR3, the DNA is TGTGCCAGCAGAACCGGGACAGGGGGAAATCAGCCCCAGCATTTT. The full variable domain, in which reference TRBV7-8 and TRBJ1-5 provide the parts outside the CDR3, is GAGVSQSPRYKVAKRGQDVALRCDPISGHVSLFWYQQALGQGPEFLTYFQNEAQLDKSGLPSDRFFAERPEGSVSTLKIQRTQQEDSAVYLCASRTGTGGNQPQHFGDGTRLSIL.

The sample holds a few counts of this clone. This sequence joins TRBV10-3 and TRBJ2-7, with 9 nucleotides matching TRBD2. This CDR3 is built from 15 residues. V dropped 2 bases and J dropped 0; count of bases not matched to a gene: 2. Germline CDR1 is ENHRY and CDR2 is SYGVKD. DNA of the CDR3: TGTGCCATCAGTGAGCTAGCGGGGTCCTCCTACGAGCAGTACTTC. It specifies CAISELAGSSYEQYF.

This chain joins TRBV10-3 and TRBJ1-2; 7 nucleotides match TRBD1. The V segment lost 6 bases and the J segment 4 bases; nucleotides outside the gene matches: 8. Germline V CDR1 and CDR2: ENHRY, SYGVKD. The CDR3 runs 14 residues. This CDR3 is CAIRPGQFFYGYTF. In DNA, the CDR3 is TGTGCCATCAGGCCGGGACAGTTCTTCTATGGCTACACCTTC.

The V and J genes are TRBV28 and TRBJ2-7, with D unresolved. There are 15 residues in the CDR3. The germline V gene has CDR1 MDHEN and CDR2 SYDVKM. The V end was cut by 1 base, the J end by 3 bases, with 13 bases between. The CDR3: CASSLYPRMVYEQYF. In DNA, the CDR3 is TGTGCCAGCAGTTTATACCCCAGGATGGTCTACGAGCAGTACTTC.